Listed below are T cell receptor beta chains from one sample, sequenced in a study of metastatic and nonmetastatic thyroid tumors. TCRdb reprocessed the PCR reads using MiXCR. The sample carries around 20,000 clones, about 23% recorded once. The sample comprised adjacent normal tissue. These receptors were collected from a female donor with papillary thyroid cancer or a benign thyroid nodule (not recorded which). Some clones in this sample may be carry-over from other donors' samples. The CDR3 runs from the conserved cysteine through the conserved F or W. D genes are given only for firm matches. The size of a clone is reported for some rows only, either as once, few or many, or as a class for expanded clones.

j_gene	len	v_gene	d_gene	abundance	CDR3aa	CDR3nt
TRBJ1-2	14	TRBV27	NA	NA	CASSLSHQGYGYTF	TGTGCCAGCAGTTTATCCCACCAAGGGTATGGCTACACCTTC
TRBJ2-1	18	TRBV6-2/TRBV6-3	TRBD2	NA	CASIPGTSGGLSYNEQFF	TGTGCCAGCATCCCCGGGACTAGCGGGGGGTTATCCTACAATGAGCAGTTCTTC
TRBJ2-1	15	TRBV5-1	NA	NA	CASSLGASTPREQFF	TGCGCCAGCAGCTTGGGGGCTAGCACCCCTCGGGAGCAGTTCTTC
TRBJ2-3	16	TRBV20-1	TRBD2	NA	CSARWVPGGPAYTQYF	TGCAGTGCTAGATGGGTGCCGGGAGGGCCCGCATATACGCAGTATTTT
TRBJ2-7	13	TRBV28	TRBD1	NA	CASTLTGAYEQYF	TGTGCCAGCACCCTGACAGGGGCCTACGAGCAGTACTTC
TRBJ2-3	15	TRBV28	TRBD2	NA	CASSTGTRISDTQYF	TGTGCCAGCAGCACCGGGACTAGAATATCAGATACGCAGTATTTT
TRBJ2-7	21	TRBV20-1	TRBD2	medium-sized	CSARILPGIAGGVITSYEQYF	TGCAGTGCTAGAATTCTCCCAGGGATAGCGGGAGGGGTAATTACGTCCTACGAGCAGTACTTC
TRBJ2-7	11	TRBV12-3/TRBV12-4	NA	NA	CASSRTNEQYF	TGTGCCAGCAGTCGGACTAACGAGCAGTACTTC
TRBJ2-7	15	TRBV28	TRBD2	few	CASSRESAGVDEQYF	TGTGCCAGCAGCCGGGAATCAGCGGGAGTAGACGAGCAGTACTTC
TRBJ2-7	13	TRBV7-2	NA	large	CASSLSQGNEQYF	TGTGCCAGCAGCTTAAGTCAAGGGAACGAGCAGTACTTC
TRBJ2-3	16	TRBV28	NA	NA	CASTLKPLGRCDTQYF	TGTGCCAGCACCCTAAAACCCCTGGGCCGGTGTGATACGCAGTATTTT
TRBJ1-2	14	TRBV28	TRBD1	few	CASSLTDRGVGYTF	TGTGCCAGCAGTTTAACCGACAGGGGTGTTGGCTACACCTTC
TRBJ2-1	16	TRBV28	NA	NA	CASSLAWDGTRVKQFF	TGTGCCAGCAGTTTAGCCTGGGACGGGACCCGAGTGAAGCAGTTCTTC
TRBJ1-1	13	TRBV28	NA	NA	CASRIGLNTEAFF	TGTGCCAGCAGAATAGGTTTGAACACTGAAGCTTTCTTT
TRBJ2-7	12	TRBV12-3/TRBV12-4	NA	few	CVSSGREYGQYF	TGTGTCAGCAGTGGAAGGGAGTACGGGCAGTACTTC
TRBJ1-2	14	TRBV6-1	TRBD1	few	CASSPQGAGYGYTF	TGTGCCAGCAGTCCTCAGGGGGCGGGCTATGGCTACACCTTC
TRBJ1-4	14	TRBV27	NA	medium-sized	CASSDTATNEKLFF	TGTGCCAGCAGTGACACAGCAACTAATGAAAAACTGTTTTTT
TRBJ2-3	17	TRBV6-5	NA	NA	CASSYTRGTSSTDTQYF	TGTGCCAGCAGTTACACTAGGGGGACTTCTAGCACAGATACGCAGTATTTT
TRBJ1-2	15	TRBV12-3/TRBV12-4	TRBD1	NA	CTSRLGTGAFGGYTF	TGTACTAGCAGGTTGGGGACAGGAGCCTTCGGGGGCTACACCTTC
TRBJ2-3	15	TRBV9	NA	medium-sized	CASSGAGPSTDTQYF	TGTGCCAGCAGCGGGGCGGGACCCAGCACAGATACGCAGTATTTT
TRBJ1-4	15	TRBV3-1	TRBD1	NA	CASSQLTGVGEKLFF	TGTGCCAGCAGCCAACTTACAGGGGTGGGTGAAAAACTGTTTTTT
TRBJ1-2	14	TRBV28	NA	few	CASEDTGSFYGYTF	TGTGCCAGCGAAGATACGGGCAGCTTTTATGGCTACACCTTC
TRBJ2-7	12	TRBV7-9	NA	medium-sized	CASSRGLREQYF	TGTGCCAGCAGCCGTGGACTGAGGGAGCAGTACTTC
TRBJ2-7	15	TRBV25-1	NA	few	CASSGRQKSSYEQYF	TGTGCCAGCAGTGGAAGACAGAAGAGCTCCTACGAGCAGTACTTC
TRBJ2-5	16	TRBV27	TRBD2	few	CASSLAAGGNPQTQYF	TGTGCCAGCAGTTTGGCAGCGGGAGGGAACCCACAGACCCAGTACTTC
TRBJ2-7	15	TRBV19	TRBD1	NA	CASSIGTGGSYEQYF	TGTGCCAGTAGTATAGGGACAGGGGGGAGCTACGAGCAGTACTTC
TRBJ2-7	15	TRBV30	NA	NA	CAWSKGPGPAYEQYF	TGCGCCTGGAGCAAGGGACCGGGCCCAGCCTACGAGCAGTACTTC
TRBJ2-7	15	TRBV7-2	NA	few	CASSGFWGPPYEQYF	TGTGCCAGCAGCGGGTTTTGGGGACCCCCCTACGAGCAGTACTTC
TRBJ2-1	11	TRBV10-2	NA	NA	CASKSYNEQFF	TGCGCCAGCAAGTCCTACAATGAGCAGTTCTTC
TRBJ2-7	16	TRBV25-1	NA	few	CASRCYGTPKSYEQYF	TGTGCCAGCAGGTGCTACGGGACTCCCAAATCCTACGAGCAGTACTTC
TRBJ2-2	14	TRBV6-4	NA	many	CATSSNLGTGELFF	TGTGCCACCAGCTCCAACCTCGGCACCGGGGAGCTGTTTTTT
TRBJ2-5	13	TRBV19	NA	few	CASSIAIKETQYF	TGTGCCAGTAGTATAGCCATAAAAGAGACCCAGTACTTC
TRBJ2-1	15	TRBV6-6	TRBD2	NA	CASSYSTSGINEQFF	TGTGCCAGCAGTTACTCGACTAGCGGGATTAATGAGCAGTTCTTC